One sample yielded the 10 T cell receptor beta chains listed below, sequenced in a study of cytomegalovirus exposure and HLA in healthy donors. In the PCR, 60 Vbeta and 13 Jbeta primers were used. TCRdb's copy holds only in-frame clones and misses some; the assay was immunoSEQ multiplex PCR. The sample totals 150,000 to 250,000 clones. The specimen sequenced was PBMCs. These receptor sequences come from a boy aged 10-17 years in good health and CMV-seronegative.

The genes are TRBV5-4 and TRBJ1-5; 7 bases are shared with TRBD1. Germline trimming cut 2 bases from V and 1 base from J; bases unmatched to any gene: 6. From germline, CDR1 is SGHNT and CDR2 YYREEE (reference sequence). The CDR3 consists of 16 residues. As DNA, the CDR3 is TGTGCCAGCAGCTTCTGGTCAGGGGGAAGCAATCAGCCCCAGCATTTT. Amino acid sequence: CASSFWSGGSNQPQHF.

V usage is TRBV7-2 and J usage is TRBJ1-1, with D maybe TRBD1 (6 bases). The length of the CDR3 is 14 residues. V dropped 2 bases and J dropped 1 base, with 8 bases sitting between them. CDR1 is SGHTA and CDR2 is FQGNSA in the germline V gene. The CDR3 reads CASSLQGPNTEAFF. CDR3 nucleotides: TGTGCCAGCAGCTTACAGGGGCCGAACACTGAAGCTTTCTTT.

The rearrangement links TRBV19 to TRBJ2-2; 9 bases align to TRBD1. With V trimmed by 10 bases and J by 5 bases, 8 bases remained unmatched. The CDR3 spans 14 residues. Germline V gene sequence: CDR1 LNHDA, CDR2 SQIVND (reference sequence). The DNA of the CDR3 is TGTGCCACCACAGGGGGCTGGGGGACCGGGGAGCTGTTTTTT. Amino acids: CATTGGWGTGELFF.

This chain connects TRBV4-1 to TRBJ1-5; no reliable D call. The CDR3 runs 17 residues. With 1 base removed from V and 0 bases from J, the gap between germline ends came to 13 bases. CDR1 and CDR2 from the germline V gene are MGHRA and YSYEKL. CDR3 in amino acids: CASSQAYVLYSNQPQHF. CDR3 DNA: TGCGCCAGCAGCCAAGCTTACGTTCTCTATAGCAATCAGCCCCAGCATTTT.

DNA for the CDR3: TGTGCCAGCAAGATCGGGGGTCCGAACACTGAAGCTTTCTTT. Protein sequence: CASKIGGPNTEAFF. The rearrangement links TRBV7-2 to TRBJ1-1, with D maybe TRBD1 (5 bases). The CDR3 contains 14 residues. The V gene lost 7 bases and the J gene lost 1 base, with 13 bases spanning the gap. CDR1 and CDR2 (germline): SGHTA, FQGNSA. Complete variable domain (other parts from reference TRBV7-2 and TRBJ1-1): GAGVSQSPSNKVTEKGKDVELRCDPISGHTALYWYRQSLGQGLEFLIYFQGNSAPDKSGLPSDRFSAERTGGSVSTLTIQRTQQEDSAVYLCASKIGGPNTEAFFGQGTRLTVV.

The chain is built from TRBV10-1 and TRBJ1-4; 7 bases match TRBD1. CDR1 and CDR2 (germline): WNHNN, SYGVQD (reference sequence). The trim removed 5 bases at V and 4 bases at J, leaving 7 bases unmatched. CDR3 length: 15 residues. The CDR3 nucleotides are TGCGCCAGCAGTCCTAGGGGGCAGGGTAATGAAAAACTGTTTTTT. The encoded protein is CASSPRGQGNEKLFF.

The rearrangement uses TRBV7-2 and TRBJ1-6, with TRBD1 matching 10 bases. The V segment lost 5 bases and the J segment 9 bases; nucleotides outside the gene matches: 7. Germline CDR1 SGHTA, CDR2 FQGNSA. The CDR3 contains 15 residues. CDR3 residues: CASSQGTGAGSPLHF. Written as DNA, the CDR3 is TGTGCCAGCAGCCAAGGGACAGGGGCCGGTTCACCCCTCCACTTT.

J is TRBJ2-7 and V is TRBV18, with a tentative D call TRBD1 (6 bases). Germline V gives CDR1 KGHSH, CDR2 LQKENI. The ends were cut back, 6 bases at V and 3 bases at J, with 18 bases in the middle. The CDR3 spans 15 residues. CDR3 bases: TGTGCCAGCTCGACCGGGACACTCCTAGACTACGAGCAGTACTTC. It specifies CASSTGTLLDYEQYF.

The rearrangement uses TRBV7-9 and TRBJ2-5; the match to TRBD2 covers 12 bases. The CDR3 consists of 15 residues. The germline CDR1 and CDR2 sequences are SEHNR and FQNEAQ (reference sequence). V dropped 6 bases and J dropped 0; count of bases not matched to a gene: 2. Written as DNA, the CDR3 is TGTGCCAGCAGACGGACTAGCGGGGACCAAGAGACCCAGTACTTC. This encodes CASRRTSGDQETQYF.

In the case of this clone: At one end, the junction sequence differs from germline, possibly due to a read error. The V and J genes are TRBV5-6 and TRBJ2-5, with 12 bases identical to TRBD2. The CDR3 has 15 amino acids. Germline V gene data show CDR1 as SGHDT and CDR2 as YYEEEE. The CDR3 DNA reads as TGTGCCAGCAGCTTGCTAGCGGGGGGGCAAGAGGCCCAGTACTTC. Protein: CASSLLAGGQEAQYF. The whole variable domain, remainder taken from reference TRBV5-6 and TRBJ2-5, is DAGVTQSPTHLIKTRGQQVTLRCSPKSGHDTVSWYQQALGQGPQFIFQYYEEEERQRGNFPDRFSGHQFPNYSSELNVNALLLGDSALYLCASSLLAGGQEAQYFGPGTRLLVL.